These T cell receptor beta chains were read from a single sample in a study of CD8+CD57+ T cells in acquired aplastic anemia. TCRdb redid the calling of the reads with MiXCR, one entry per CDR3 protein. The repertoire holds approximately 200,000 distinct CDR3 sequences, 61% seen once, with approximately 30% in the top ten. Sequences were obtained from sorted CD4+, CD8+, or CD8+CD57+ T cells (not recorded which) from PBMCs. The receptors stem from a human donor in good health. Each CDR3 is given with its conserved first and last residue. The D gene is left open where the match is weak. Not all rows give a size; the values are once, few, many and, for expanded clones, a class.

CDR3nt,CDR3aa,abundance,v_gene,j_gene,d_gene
TGTGCCAGCGTACGTAGGGGGCGCGAAAAAACCTATACTGAAGCTTTCTTT,CASVRRGREKTYTEAFF,NA,TRBV9,TRBJ1-1,TRBD1
TGTGCCATCAGTTGGGGAGAGAGGACTGAAGCTTTCTTT,CAISWGERTEAFF,NA,TRBV10-3,TRBJ1-1,NA
TGTGCCAGCGGGAGTGGTTCCTACGAGCAGTACTTC,CASGSGSYEQYF,once,TRBV5-8,TRBJ2-7,NA
TGCAGCGTTGTGCGGGGGCCATACAATGAGCAGTTCTTC,CSVVRGPYNEQFF,NA,TRBV29-1,TRBJ2-1,NA
TGTGCCAGCAGCGTACTCTCGCGGGGGCCCGTCGAGCAGTACTTC,CASSVLSRGPVEQYF,NA,TRBV9,TRBJ2-7,NA
TGTGCCAGCAGCTTCACAGGGGTCTCCTACGAGCAGTACTTC,CASSFTGVSYEQYF,NA,TRBV11-1,TRBJ2-7,TRBD1
TGTGCCACCAGCAGAGACTCGTGCTCCTACGAGCAGTACTTT,CATSRDSCSYEQYF,NA,TRBV15,TRBJ2-7,NA
TGTGCCAGCGGCCGGGACACTAGCTCTGGAAACACCATATATTTT,CASGRDTSSGNTIYF,NA,TRBV25-1,TRBJ1-3,NA
TGCAGCGTTCGGGACACCAATAATGAAAAACTGTTTTTT,CSVRDTNNEKLFF,few,TRBV29-1,TRBJ1-4,NA
TGTGCCAGCAGCTCCCGGACTAGCCTGCAAGAGACCCAGTACTTC,CASSSRTSLQETQYF,once,TRBV11-3,TRBJ2-5,TRBD2
TGTGCCAGCAGCTTAGCCGTAGATACGCAGTATTTT,CASSLAVDTQYF,NA,TRBV7-2,TRBJ2-3,NA
TGTGCCACCAGCAGGGACAGGGGCATAGGGGAGACCCAGTACTTC,CATSRDRGIGETQYF,few,TRBV15,TRBJ2-5,TRBD1
TGCAGTGCTAGAGCCAATCAACTTAACTATGGCTACACCTTC,CSARANQLNYGYTF,few,TRBV20-1,TRBJ1-2,NA
TGTGCCAGCAGCTTACCTGCCCTGGGGCCGAATAATTCACCCCTCCACTTT,CASSLPALGPNNSPLHF,NA,TRBV7-8,TRBJ1-6,NA
TGTGCCAGCAGCCAAGAAGCGACTCAAGAGACCCAGTACTTC,CASSQEATQETQYF,NA,TRBV9,TRBJ2-5,NA
TGCAGTGCTAGAGGCGAGAGGGAGGCAGAGACCCAGTACTTC,CSARGEREAETQYF,NA,TRBV20-1,TRBJ2-5,NA
TGTGCCAGCAGCTTAGCTCGTCAGTTGGGCTACACCTTC,CASSLARQLGYTF,NA,TRBV7-9,TRBJ1-2,NA
TGCGCCAGCAGCCTGGGACTAGCCTCGTTACGAGGGATGTCCTACGAGCAGTACTTC,CASSLGLASLRGMSYEQYF,once,TRBV5-1,TRBJ2-7,TRBD2
TGTGCCAGCAGCTTAGCGGCTCCGCGGGCACCACTATACAATGAGCAGTTCTTC,CASSLAAPRAPLYNEQFF,many,TRBV7-8,TRBJ2-1,NA
TGTGCCATTCAGAAAGGACAGAACTACGAGCAGTACTTC,CAIQKGQNYEQYF,few,TRBV10-3,TRBJ2-7,NA
TGTGCCAGCAGCCCTAGCCCCATTCCGACAGGGGGCGGTGGCTACACCTTC,CASSPSPIPTGGGGYTF,many,TRBV7-8,TRBJ1-2,TRBD1
TGTGCCAGCAGCATCGGGGCCAACACTGAAGCTTTCTTT,CASSIGANTEAFF,NA,TRBV7-9,TRBJ1-1,NA
TGTGCCAGCAGCTTAGCGCCCTCCGGGGAGCTGTTTTTT,CASSLAPSGELFF,NA,TRBV7-7,TRBJ2-2,NA
TGTGCCACCAAGGGGGGGGGGAGCCCCTACAATGAGCAGTTCTTC,CATKGGGSPYNEQFF,few,TRBV24-1,TRBJ2-1,NA
TGCAGTGCTAGGGGGCTAGAGGGGATCTACGAGCAGTACTTC,CSARGLEGIYEQYF,many,TRBV20-1,TRBJ2-7,NA
TGTGCCAGCAGTTTATCTGGGACAGGGGGAACTGAGCAGTTCTTC,CASSLSGTGGTEQFF,few,TRBV27,TRBJ2-1,TRBD1
TGTGCCAGCAGTTTAAGGGGGCAACGGGCTTTCTTT,CASSLRGQRAFF,NA,TRBV12-3/TRBV12-4,TRBJ1-1,TRBD1
TGTGCTAGTGGCATGGGGACCTACGAGCAGTACTTC,CASGMGTYEQYF,few,TRBV12-5,TRBJ2-7,NA
TGTGCCAGCAGCCCCTCCTTCGGGACAGACTATGGCTACACCTTC,CASSPSFGTDYGYTF,many,TRBV12-3/TRBV12-4,TRBJ1-2,TRBD1
TGTGCCAGCAGCGTCGGAGGCAGAACCTACGAGCAGTACTTC,CASSVGGRTYEQYF,many,TRBV9,TRBJ2-7,NA
TGCAGTGCAAGATACCTCTCCTACAATGAGCAGTTCTTC,CSARYLSYNEQFF,many,TRBV20-1,TRBJ2-1,NA
TGTGCCAGCAGTTACGCGAGTCACTATGGCTACACCTTC,CASSYASHYGYTF,many,TRBV6-5,TRBJ1-2,NA
TGTGCCAGCTTGACTAGCGTGTTCCCCTACGAGCAGTACTTC,CASLTSVFPYEQYF,NA,TRBV28,TRBJ2-7,TRBD2
TGTGCCAGCAGCCGGGGGACTAGCGGGGAATCCTACGAGCAGTACTTC,CASSRGTSGESYEQYF,NA,TRBV7-6,TRBJ2-7,TRBD2
TGTGCTAGTGGTTTGGTCAGAGCTAATCAGCCCCAGCATTTT,CASGLVRANQPQHF,NA,TRBV12-5,TRBJ1-5,NA
TGCGCCAGCAGCTTCGGCGGGGCTACCTACGAGCAGTACTTC,CASSFGGATYEQYF,NA,TRBV5-1,TRBJ2-7,NA